These 12 T cell receptor beta chains originate from one sample sequenced in a study of human CD8 memory T cell subsets. The TCR beta sequencing libraries came from UMI-labeled 5' RACE. TCRdb re-analyzed the 5' RACE reads; it lists each CDR3 protein once, without DNA. In total, the table holds almost 9,500 distinct CDR3 sequences. Sequenced material: CD8+ T cells from PBMCs. All receptors derive from a human donor in good health.

The J gene is TRBJ2-1, the V gene TRBV28; the TCRdb call, TRBD2, lacks DNA for checking. Germline values: CDR1 MDHEN, CDR2 SYDVKM. The CDR3 sequence is 18 residues long. CDR3 protein: CASSLGLAGGRLHNEQFF.

This sequence joins TRBV5-1 and TRBJ2-1; TCRdb selects TRBD1, and the lack of DNA leaves this call unchecked. Germline V gene lookup returns CDR1 SGHRS and CDR2 YFSETQ. The CDR3 sequence is 18 residues long. The CDR3: CASSLAGFRVGPYNEQFF.

V usage is TRBV7-2 and J usage is TRBJ1-5. Germline V gene sequence: CDR1 SGHTA, CDR2 FQGNSA. The CDR3 totals 13 residues. The CDR3 is CASSLSFGQPEHF.

The V gene is TRBV28, the J gene TRBJ2-5; the TRBD2 assignment by TCRdb is unverifiable without DNA. CDR3 length: 15 amino acids. The germline gives CDR1 MDHEN, CDR2 SYDVKM. CDR3 protein: CASSLSLAVQETQYF.

J is TRBJ2-2 and V is TRBV7-2. The germline gives CDR1 SGHTA, CDR2 FQGNSA. The CDR3 has 15 residues. CDR3 residues: CASSLSLGRVRELFF.

The chain couples TRBV29-1 to TRBJ2-1; with no DNA, the TCRdb D assignment of TRBD1 cannot be verified. CDR1 and CDR2 from the germline V gene are SQVTM and ANQGSEA. The CDR3 contains 14 residues. The CDR3 spells CSVDGAVTYNEQFF.

The chain links TRBV6-2 or TRBV6-3 to TRBJ2-1; without DNA, the TCRdb call of TRBD2 cannot be checked. Germline lookup yields CDR1 MNHEY and CDR2 SVGEGT. The CDR3 extends over 14 amino acids. CDR3 region: CASSYTPEGNEQFF.

J is TRBJ2-7 and V is TRBV15; there is no DNA to check the TCRdb D call of TRBD1. The V gene's germline CDR1 is LNHNV and CDR2 YYDKDF (reference sequence). This CDR3 region has 15 residues. The CDR3 region is CATSRAVGGSYEQYF.

V is TRBV9 and J is TRBJ2-3. Germline V lookup: CDR1 SGDLS, CDR2 YYNGEE. The CDR3 extends over 13 amino acids. This chain's CDR3 is CASSVASTDTQYF.

V is TRBV18 and J is TRBJ2-7. CDR1 and CDR2 (germline): KGHSH, LQKENI. The CDR3 contains 14 residues. CDR3 amino acids: CASSGVDVGYEQYF.

This clonotype ranks as medium-sized (0.01 to 0.1%) in terms of frequency. The V and J genes are TRBV13 and TRBJ2-7; TCRdb designates TRBD1, a call that cannot be tested without DNA. Germline values: CDR1 PRHDT, CDR2 FYEKMQ (reference sequence). This CDR3 comprises 13 residues. The CDR3 spells CASSIGQAYEQYF.

This sequence joins TRBV11-1 and TRBJ2-1; TCRdb calls TRBD2, which cannot be checked without DNA. Germline V gene sequence: CDR1 SGHAT, CDR2 FQDESV (reference sequence). The CDR3 spans 15 residues. CDR3 loop: CASSLTGTGQNEQFF.